This is a list of T cell receptor beta chains from one sample in a study of CD4 T cells in relation to SARS-CoV-2 and coronaviruses. The table came from immunoSEQ multiplex PCR; TCRdb's copy has only in-frame clones and leaves some out. The table records about 38,000 clones, 82% of them present only once. No antigen has been assigned to these receptors. Sequenced sample: naive CD4+ T cells from PBMCs, cultured in vitro. Receptors were obtained from an adult with COVID-19. CDR3s include the opening cysteine and the closing phenylalanine or tryptophan. Each record gives: J gene, clone size, D gene, V gene, CDR3 DNA, CDR3 protein. A D gene is named only where the DNA matches it firmly. Size is stated for part of the rows, as once, few or many counts, or as a class when the clone is expanded.

J: TRBJ2-7; size: NA; D: TRBD1; V: TRBV4-2; DNA: TGTGCCAGCAGCCACGCCGGGACAGGGGGTTCCTACGAGCAGTACTTC; CDR3: CASSHAGTGGSYEQYF
J: TRBJ1-1; size: NA; D: NA; V: TRBV14; DNA: TGTGCCAGCAGCCAAGCCCCAAATGAAGCTTTCTTT; CDR3: CASSQAPNEAFF
J: TRBJ1-2; size: NA; D: TRBD1; V: TRBV4-1; DNA: TGCGCCAGCAGCTCGCACAGGGGGCGGTCGGGGGGCTACACCTTC; CDR3: CASSSHRGRSGGYTF
J: TRBJ1-1; size: few; D: NA; V: TRBV5-4; DNA: TGTGCCAGCAGCCCGGGGGCCGGACCCACTGAAGCTTTCTTT; CDR3: CASSPGAGPTEAFF
J: TRBJ1-5; size: NA; D: NA; V: TRBV2; DNA: TGTGCCAGCAGTGAGGACGGGAATCAGCCCCAGCATTTT; CDR3: CASSEDGNQPQHF
J: TRBJ2-7; size: once; D: TRBD2; V: TRBV27; DNA: TGTGCCAGCAGTTCCCTAGCGGGAGGGTGGCTCGAGCAGTACTTC; CDR3: CASSSLAGGWLEQYF
J: TRBJ2-3; size: NA; D: NA; V: TRBV2; DNA: TGTGCCAGCACCCCCAGCACAGATACGCAGTATTTT; CDR3: CASTPSTDTQYF
J: TRBJ2-7; size: NA; D: NA; V: TRBV28; DNA: TGTGCCAGCAGTTTATACCCCCGGGGGCTTTACGAGCAGTACTTC; CDR3: CASSLYPRGLYEQYF
J: TRBJ2-3; size: NA; D: TRBD1; V: TRBV28; DNA: TGCTCTTATGGAACAGGGGCTTTGGATACGCAGTATTTT; CDR3: CSYGTGALDTQYF
J: TRBJ2-1; size: NA; D: NA; V: TRBV19; DNA: TGTGCCAGTAGTATTTCAGAATACAATGAGCAGTTCTTC; CDR3: CASSISEYNEQFF
J: TRBJ2-1; size: NA; D: TRBD2; V: TRBV3-1/TRBV3-2; DNA: TGTGCCAGCAGCCAGCTAGCGGTCCGCTCCTACAATGAGCAGTTCTTC; CDR3: CASSQLAVRSYNEQFF
J: TRBJ1-1; size: few; D: TRBD1; V: TRBV2; DNA: TGTGCCAGCAGTCCGGACAGGAAAGCTTTCTTT; CDR3: CASSPDRKAFF
J: TRBJ2-3; size: NA; D: NA; V: TRBV5-1; DNA: TGCGCCAGCAGCTTGGCCGGGAGTTCGGATACGCAGTATTTT; CDR3: CASSLAGSSDTQYF
J: TRBJ2-6; size: NA; D: TRBD1; V: TRBV18; DNA: TGTGCCAGCTCACCAACCGGGACAGAGGGCTCTGGGGCCAACGTCCTGACTTTC; CDR3: CASSPTGTEGSGANVLTF
J: TRBJ2-1; size: NA; D: TRBD2; V: TRBV11-3; DNA: TGTGCCAGCAGCGGGACTAGCTCCTACAATGAGCAGTTCTTC; CDR3: CASSGTSSYNEQFF
J: TRBJ2-1; size: NA; D: NA; V: TRBV2; DNA: TGTGCCAGCAGTGTTCGTGGGGGCTCCTACAATGAGCAGTTCTTC; CDR3: CASSVRGGSYNEQFF
J: TRBJ2-2; size: NA; D: TRBD2; V: TRBV28; DNA: TGTGCCAGCAGTCGGCTTACTAGCGTCACCGGGGAGCTGTTTTTT; CDR3: CASSRLTSVTGELFF
J: TRBJ1-2; size: NA; D: NA; V: TRBV28; DNA: TGTGCCAGCAGTCCACTAGAGAGACTTCCCTATGGCTACACCTTC; CDR3: CASSPLERLPYGYTF
J: TRBJ2-2; size: NA; D: NA; V: TRBV11-3; DNA: TGTGCCAGCAGCCTGTCTACTCCGCCGCGGGAGCTGTTTTTT; CDR3: CASSLSTPPRELFF
J: TRBJ2-7; size: NA; D: NA; V: TRBV7-9; DNA: TGTGCCAGCAGCCCCGCGTCCGAGCAGTACTTC; CDR3: CASSPASEQYF
J: TRBJ2-5; size: NA; D: TRBD2; V: TRBV28; DNA: TGTGCCAGCAGTTTATGGGTGGGGGGGTTCCTAGCAGACGAACAAGAGACCCAGTACTTC; CDR3: CASSLWVGGFLADEQETQYF
J: TRBJ2-5; size: NA; D: TRBD1; V: TRBV3-1/TRBV3-2; DNA: TGTGCCAGCAGTCAGGGGGTGGAGACCCAGTACTTC; CDR3: CASSQGVETQYF
J: TRBJ2-7; size: NA; D: TRBD1; V: TRBV6-2/TRBV6-3; DNA: TGTGCCAGCAGTGACACCAGGACAGGGTTCTACGAGCAGTACTTC; CDR3: CASSDTRTGFYEQYF
J: TRBJ2-2; size: NA; D: NA; V: TRBV30; DNA: TGTGCCTGGAGTGTAAGGGGACTGTTGCACACCGGGGAGCTGTTTTTT; CDR3: CAWSVRGLLHTGELFF